This record looks at one T cell receptor (beta chain) sequence and its context. This entry is derived from a study of blood T cell dynamics during melanoma immunotherapy. Every bulk PBMC sample received the same 350 ng of DNA. Profiled with immunoSEQ multiplex PCR; TCRdb holds only in-frame clones, not every one. The table shows about 13,000 clones, with roughly 91% occurring only once. With 6 bases removed from V and 5 bases from J, the gap between germline ends came to 17 bases. Germline lookup yields CDR1 SGHNT and CDR2 YYREEE (reference sequence). The length of the CDR3 is 14 residues. As for time point: pre-treatment baseline. No patient had earlier systemic cancer treatment, concurrent immunosuppressants, or another active cancer.

The sequenced sample was blood, obtained from a patient treated with checkpoint blockade. This chain uses TRBV5-4 with TRBJ1-1; D is perhaps TRBD1 (6 bases). This receptor was identified in a human donor with melanoma. Here the CDR3 reads CASIQTGRKTEAFF. The CDR3 DNA reads TGTGCCAGCATCCAGACAGGTCGAAAGACTGAAGCTTTCTTT.